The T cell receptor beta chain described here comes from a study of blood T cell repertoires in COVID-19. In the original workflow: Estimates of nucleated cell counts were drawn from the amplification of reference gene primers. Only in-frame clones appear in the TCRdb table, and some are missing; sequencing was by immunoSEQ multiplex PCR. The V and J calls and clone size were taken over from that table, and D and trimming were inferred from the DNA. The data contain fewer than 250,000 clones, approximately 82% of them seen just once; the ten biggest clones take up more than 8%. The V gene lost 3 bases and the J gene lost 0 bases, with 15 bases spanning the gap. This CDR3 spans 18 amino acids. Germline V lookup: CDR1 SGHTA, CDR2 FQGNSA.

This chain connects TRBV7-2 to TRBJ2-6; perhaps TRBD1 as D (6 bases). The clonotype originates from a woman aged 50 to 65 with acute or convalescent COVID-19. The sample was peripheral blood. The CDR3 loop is CASSFLDKGGSGANVLTF. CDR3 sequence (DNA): TGTGCCAGCAGCTTTCTAGACAAAGGGGGCTCTGGGGCCAACGTCCTGACTTTC.